The 10 T cell receptor beta chains below all came from one sample that was sequenced in a study of patients and donors after allogeneic stem cell transplantation (dated by TCRdb to between 2020 and 2021). Libraries were constructed by RT-PCR. TCRdb lists the instrument as NextSeq 550. Using fastp trimming at Q25 and MiXCR clonotype assembly, TCRdb reanalyzed the public sequencing data and kept in-frame beta chains. Records with the same CDR3 protein are collapsed into one entry carrying the most frequent genes and DNA. A total of 400,000 to 500,000 distinct CDR3 sequences appear in this sample, around 16% of them only once. Less than 9.5% of the sample is taken by the ten largest. Material for sequencing was blood, either unsorted or a sorted T cell fraction (not recorded which). The receptor set was obtained from a human donor who was either an allogeneic HSCT recipient or a stem cell or donor lymphocyte infusion donor (not recorded which). It is not recorded whose cells these are; they may come from a transplant donor.

The rearrangement uses TRBV20-1 and TRBJ2-3; 8 bases line up with TRBD1. The CDR3 runs to 16 residues. The ends lost 0 bases at V and 2 bases at J; junction bases unmatched: 7. In germline, CDR1 is DFQATT, CDR2 SNEGSKA (reference sequence). CDR3 bases: TGCAGTGCTAGAGATCACGGGACAGGATTCACAGATACGCAGTATTTT. Protein sequence: CSARDHGTGFTDTQYF.

This clonotype was observed a few times. The chain couples TRBV5-1 to TRBJ2-3; D not resolved. From germline, CDR1 is SGHRS and CDR2 YFSETQ. V was shortened by 0 bases and J by 7 bases, with 6 bases between the two germline ends. The CDR3 loop spans 12 amino acids. CDR3 sequence (DNA): TGCGCCAGCAGCTTGGACTCCTATACGCAGTATTTT. It encodes CASSLDSYTQYF.

V gene TRBV12-3 or TRBV12-4 combines with J gene TRBJ1-2; no firm D call. CDR3 size: 13 residues. Deletions cut 6 bases from V and 9 bases from J, with 17 bases between. The DNA of the CDR3 is TGTGCCAGCAGCCGATCTGACATTCCGAGCTACACCTTC. Amino acids: CASSRSDIPSYTF.

This clonotype came up a few times. The gene calls are TRBV12-3 or TRBV12-4 and TRBJ2-1; D is unclear. This CDR3 spans 15 amino acids. V lost 5 bases to trimming and J lost 2 bases, with 13 bases between them. In nucleotides, the CDR3 is TGTGCCAGCAGTGTCAGTAGGTTAGCCTACAATGAGCAGTTCTTC. Amino acids: CASSVSRLAYNEQFF.

Only a few counts were recorded for this clonotype. The gene calls are TRBV6-5 and TRBJ2-5; D not certain. V dropped 4 bases and J dropped 4 bases, with 19 bases sitting between them. Germline CDR1 reads MNHEY; CDR2 reads SVGAGI. This CDR3 contains 16 residues. Here the CDR3 reads CASSSRGRDERETQYF. CDR3 bases: TGTGCCAGCAGTTCTCGTGGTCGAGACGAGAGAGAGACCCAGTACTTC.

This clonotype was seen more than once but under ten times. J is TRBJ1-2 and V is TRBV5-1; D unresolved. The V gene lost 1 base and the J gene lost 0 bases, with 10 bases spanning the gap. The CDR3 contains 15 residues. From germline, CDR1 is SGHRS and CDR2 YFSETQ. The CDR3 region has the DNA TGCGCCAGCAGCTTGAGGGAGCGAGCTAACTATGGCTACACCTTC. Protein product: CASSLRERANYGYTF.

This sequence joins TRBV7-8 and TRBJ2-1, with 12 bases matching TRBD2. After removal of 1 base from V and 7 bases from J, the junction contained 17 bases not matched to a gene. The CDR3 is 20 amino acids. CDR1 SGHVS and CDR2 FQNEAQ come from the germline V gene. In DNA, the CDR3 is TGTGCCAGCAGCTTAGTGCTCGTGGTGCTAGCGGGGGGGGCGGAGAATGAGCAGTTCTTC. Its translation is CASSLVLVVLAGGAENEQFF.

The rearrangement links TRBV7-2 to TRBJ2-7; D ambiguous. CDR1 is SGHTA and CDR2 is FQGNSA in the germline V gene. The CDR3 loop spans 15 amino acids. Trimming stripped 2 bases from V and 5 bases from J, with 16 bases between. CDR3: CASSLWSPMGNEQYF. The CDR3 DNA is TGTGCCAGCAGCTTATGGTCCCCCATGGGGAACGAGCAGTACTTC.

The chain employs TRBV20-1 and TRBJ1-1; D not certain. Trimming took 6 bases from V and 0 from J, leaving 5 bases between them. The CDR3 extends over 11 amino acids. Germline V gene lookup returns CDR1 DFQATT and CDR2 SNEGSKA (reference sequence). In DNA, the CDR3 is TGCAGTGCCGGATTGAACACTGAAGCTTTCTTT. Amino acids: CSAGLNTEAFF.

The chain has TRBV7-6 and TRBJ2-7; D might be TRBD1 (6 bases). Trimming removed 4 bases from V and 6 bases from J, with 13 bases in between. The CDR3 is 13 amino acids. CDR1 and CDR2 (germline): SGHVS, FNYEAQ. The CDR3 protein is CASSSDRLREQYF. CDR3 sequence (DNA): TGTGCCAGCAGCTCCGACAGGTTACGCGAGCAGTACTTC.